These T cell receptor beta chains were read from a single sample in a study of blood T cells in healthy people across ages. TCRdb called the 5' RACE reads again in MiXCR, with one record for every CDR3 protein. The sample shows 850,000 to 1,000,000 distinct CDR3 sequences, around 48% of them seen only once. Sequencing used blood. The receptor set was obtained from a man aged 30 to 39 in good health. The CDR3 runs from the conserved cysteine through the conserved F or W. A D gene is named only where the DNA matches it firmly. A clone size is listed for some rows: how often the clone was seen (once, few, many), or a class if it is expanded.

v_call	j_call	d_call	clone_size	cdr3_nt	cdr3_aa
TRBV2	TRBJ2-4	.	few	TGTGCCAGCAGTAACCAGGGGCTAAAAAACATTCAGTACTTC	CASSNQGLKNIQYF
TRBV7-2	TRBJ2-5	.	.	TGTGCCAGCAGCTCCGACTGGACAGACAAAGAGACCCAGTACTTC	CASSSDWTDKETQYF
TRBV4-2	TRBJ2-1	.	many	TGCGCCAGCAGCCAAGGGAATGAGCAGTTCTTC	CASSQGNEQFF
TRBV20-1	TRBJ2-4	TRBD1	many	TGCAGTGCTAGTTCGGACAGGAAAAACATTCAGTACTTC	CSASSDRKNIQYF
TRBV20-1	TRBJ2-5	TRBD1	.	TGCAGTGCTGTAAACGTTGCCACAGGGGGGTTGGAGACCCAGTACTTC	CSAVNVATGGLETQYF
TRBV5-1	TRBJ2-1	TRBD1	.	TGCGCCAGCAGCCCGGACAGGGGGGGCAATGAGCAGTTCTTC	CASSPDRGGNEQFF
TRBV28	TRBJ1-5	.	few	TGTGCCAGCAGTGGACCCTCAGAACATCAGCCCCAGCATTTT	CASSGPSEHQPQHF
TRBV27	TRBJ1-2	.	.	TGTGCCAGCAGGGGCCGACAGGAAACTAACTATGGCTACACCTTC	CASRGRQETNYGYTF
TRBV7-2	TRBJ1-6	TRBD1	.	TGTGCCAGCAGCTGGGGGACAGGGGGGTCTTCACCCCTCCACTTT	CASSWGTGGSSPLHF
TRBV29-1	TRBJ1-4	TRBD1	many	TGCAGCGCCAGACAGGGGTTTAATGAAAAACTGTTTTTT	CSARQGFNEKLFF
TRBV27	TRBJ2-7	.	.	TGTGCCAGCAGCCCCTCGGGGGGCCTACGGGGGTACGAGCAGTACTTC	CASSPSGGLRGYEQYF
TRBV10-3	TRBJ2-5	.	few	TGTGCCATCAGGTTAGCAGAGACCCAGTACTTC	CAIRLAETQYF
TRBV28	TRBJ2-2	TRBD1	.	TGTGCCAGCAGTTTTTGGTCGGGACAGATCGGGGAGCTGTTTTTT	CASSFWSGQIGELFF
TRBV16	TRBJ2-7	TRBD1	many	TGTGCCAGCAGCCAATCGGTAGCGACAGGGGTACCTACCTACGAGCAGTACTTC	CASSQSVATGVPTYEQYF
TRBV20-1	TRBJ2-7	TRBD1	few	TGCAGTGCTAGAGATAACCGGGACAGAGCGTACGAGCAGTACTTC	CSARDNRDRAYEQYF
TRBV10-3	TRBJ2-3	TRBD1	few	TGTGCCATCAAAGGGACAGGTGCAGATACGCAGTATTTT	CAIKGTGADTQYF